This TCR beta chain was sequenced in a study of T cells after yellow fever vaccination. Study-level information: Preparing low-cell-number fractions relied on SMART-Seq v4 Ultra Low Input.

TCRdb recomputed calls from the 5' RACE reads with MiXCR, one row per CDR3 protein. The data show approximately 600,000 distinct CDR3 sequences, around 12% seen once. This clonotype was counted a few times. Its antigen is undetermined. Germline V gives CDR1 SNHLY, CDR2 FYNNEI. With 7 bases removed from V and 5 bases from J, the gap between germline ends came to 17 bases. The CDR3 consists of 14 residues. Whole-study results and caveats: FACS-sorted repertoires could contain abundant clonotypes contaminating from the bulk population.

The sample here was PBMCs, taken on the day of the yellow fever booster vaccination. The receptor was isolated from a man younger than 45 who received the YFV17D yellow fever vaccine. The chain couples TRBV2 to TRBJ1-1; D is ambiguous. The CDR3 DNA follows: TGTGCCAGCATCCCATTCGCGGGCAGTACTGAAGCTTTCTTT. Translating it yields CASIPFAGSTEAFF.